The T cell receptor (beta chain) under discussion was sequenced for a study of T cell responses to AZD1222 COVID-19 vaccine. Study-level background: It was second doses at about 4 or about 12 weeks that were pooled. Overall study results and limits: Two AZD1222 administrations were followed by greater Spike-specific TCR breadth and depth. Baseline seropositivity characterized only 5 to 7 AZD1222 recipients.

The method was immunoSEQ multiplex PCR; TCRdb's version includes in-frame clones alone and lacks a portion of them. The sample carries about 180,000 clones, 88% recorded once. After removal of 6 bases from V and 3 bases from J, the junction contained 3 bases not matched to a gene. This CDR3 region has 13 residues. CDR1 and CDR2 (germline): SGHAT, FQNNGV. In the case of this clone: Antigen: not known.

This TCR came from an adult in good health. The chain carries TRBV11-2 and TRBJ1-2; 8 nucleotides match TRBD1. The material sequenced was peripheral blood, taken on day 0 of AZD1222 vaccination. CDR3 coding DNA: TGTGCCAGCAGTCCGACAGGGGACTATGGCTACACCTTC. As protein: CASSPTGDYGYTF.